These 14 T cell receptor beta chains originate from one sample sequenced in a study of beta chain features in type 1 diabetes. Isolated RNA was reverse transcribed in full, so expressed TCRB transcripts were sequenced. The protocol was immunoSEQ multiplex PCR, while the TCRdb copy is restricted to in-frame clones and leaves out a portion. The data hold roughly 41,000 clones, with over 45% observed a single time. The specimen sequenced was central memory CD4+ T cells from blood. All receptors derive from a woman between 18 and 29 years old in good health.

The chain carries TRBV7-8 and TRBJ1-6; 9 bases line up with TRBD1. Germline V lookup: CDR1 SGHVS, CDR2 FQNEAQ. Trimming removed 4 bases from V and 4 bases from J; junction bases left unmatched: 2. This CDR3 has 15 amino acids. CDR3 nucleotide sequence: TGTGCCAGCAGCTCCGGACAGGGGTATAATTCACCCCTCCACTTT. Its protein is CASSSGQGYNSPLHF. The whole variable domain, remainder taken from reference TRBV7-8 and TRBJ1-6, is GAGVSQSPRYKVAKRGQDVALRCDPISGHVSLFWYQQALGQGPEFLTYFQNEAQLDKSGLPSDRFFAERPEGSVSTLKIQRTQQEDSAVYLCASSSGQGYNSPLHFGNGTRLTVT.

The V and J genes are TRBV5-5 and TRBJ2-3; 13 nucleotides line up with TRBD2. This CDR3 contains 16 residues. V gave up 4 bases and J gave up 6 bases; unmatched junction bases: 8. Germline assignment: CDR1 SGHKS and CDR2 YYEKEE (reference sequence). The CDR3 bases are TGTGCCAGCAGCCTCGGGGGACTAGCGGGGACGGATACGCAGTATTTT. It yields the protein CASSLGGLAGTDTQYF.

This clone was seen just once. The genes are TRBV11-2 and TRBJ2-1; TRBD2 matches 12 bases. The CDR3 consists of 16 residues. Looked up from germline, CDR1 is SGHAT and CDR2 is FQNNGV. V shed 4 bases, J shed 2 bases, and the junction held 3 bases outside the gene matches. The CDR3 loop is CASSSPSGGAYNEQFF. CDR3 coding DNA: TGTGCCAGCAGCTCCCCTAGCGGGGGGGCCTACAATGAGCAGTTCTTC.

The CDR3 bases are TGTGCCAGCAGCTTAGAGGGCAGGGATACAGATACGCAGTATTTT. Protein product: CASSLEGRDTDTQYF. The gene calls are TRBV11-1 and TRBJ2-3; possibly TRBD1 for D (5 bases). V lost 1 base and J lost 3, with 11 bases in between. This CDR3 has 15 amino acids. CDR1 and CDR2 (germline): SGHAT, FQDESV (reference sequence).

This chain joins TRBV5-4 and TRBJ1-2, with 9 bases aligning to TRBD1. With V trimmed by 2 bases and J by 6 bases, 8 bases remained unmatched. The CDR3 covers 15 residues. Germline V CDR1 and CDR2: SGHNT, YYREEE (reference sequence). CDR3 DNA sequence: TGTGCCAGCAGCTTCACCCCTAGGACAGGGGATGGCTACACCTTC. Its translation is CASSFTPRTGDGYTF.

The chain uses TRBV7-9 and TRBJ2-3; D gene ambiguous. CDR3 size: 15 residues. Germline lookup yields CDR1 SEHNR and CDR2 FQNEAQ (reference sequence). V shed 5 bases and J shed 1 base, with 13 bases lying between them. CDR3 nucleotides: TGTGCCAGCAGCCTAGGCAGCGACCGCACAGATACGCAGTATTTT. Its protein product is CASSLGSDRTDTQYF.

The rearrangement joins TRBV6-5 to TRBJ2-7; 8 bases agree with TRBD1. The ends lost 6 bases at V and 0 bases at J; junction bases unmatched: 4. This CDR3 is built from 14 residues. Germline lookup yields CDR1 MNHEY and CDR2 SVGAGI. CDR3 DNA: TGTGCCAGCAGCGGGGACAGGAGCTCCTACGAGCAGTACTTC. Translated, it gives CASSGDRSSYEQYF.

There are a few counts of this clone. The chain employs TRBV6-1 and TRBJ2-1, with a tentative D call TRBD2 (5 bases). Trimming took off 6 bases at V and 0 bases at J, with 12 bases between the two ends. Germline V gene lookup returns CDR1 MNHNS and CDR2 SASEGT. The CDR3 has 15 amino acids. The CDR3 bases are TGTGCCAGCAGGGAGACTACGAGCTCCTACAATGAGCAGTTCTTC. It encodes CASRETTSSYNEQFF.

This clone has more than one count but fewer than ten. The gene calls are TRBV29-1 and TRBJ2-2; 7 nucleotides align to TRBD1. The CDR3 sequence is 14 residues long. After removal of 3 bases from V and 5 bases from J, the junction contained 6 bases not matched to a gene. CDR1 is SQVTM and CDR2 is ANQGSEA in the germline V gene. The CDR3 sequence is CSVEGPQGTGELFF. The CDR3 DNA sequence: TGCAGCGTTGAGGGGCCACAGGGGACCGGGGAGCTGTTTTTT.

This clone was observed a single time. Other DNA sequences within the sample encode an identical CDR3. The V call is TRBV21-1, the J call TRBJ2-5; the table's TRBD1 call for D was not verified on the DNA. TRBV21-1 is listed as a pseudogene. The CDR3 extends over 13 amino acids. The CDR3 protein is CASSKSGQETQYF. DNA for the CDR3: TGCGCCAGCAGCAAATCAGGGCAAGAGACCCAGTACTTC.

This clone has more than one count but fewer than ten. The CDR3 here is CASRPGRQIQETQYF. CDR3 in DNA: TGTGCCAGTAGACCCGGGAGGCAGATCCAAGAGACCCAGTACTTC. The J gene is TRBJ2-5, the V gene TRBV19; 7 bases map to TRBD2. The CDR3 covers 15 residues. V shed 6 bases and J 1 base; nucleotides not matched to a gene: 8. CDR1 and CDR2 from the germline V gene are LNHDA and SQIVND (reference sequence).

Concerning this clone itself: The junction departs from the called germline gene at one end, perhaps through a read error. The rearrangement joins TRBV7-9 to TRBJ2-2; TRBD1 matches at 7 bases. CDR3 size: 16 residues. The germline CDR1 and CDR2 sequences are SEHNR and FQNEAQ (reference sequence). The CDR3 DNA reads TGTGCCAGCAGCAGACAGGGAATCTCGAACGCCGGGGAGCTGTTTTTT. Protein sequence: CASSRQGISNAGELFF.

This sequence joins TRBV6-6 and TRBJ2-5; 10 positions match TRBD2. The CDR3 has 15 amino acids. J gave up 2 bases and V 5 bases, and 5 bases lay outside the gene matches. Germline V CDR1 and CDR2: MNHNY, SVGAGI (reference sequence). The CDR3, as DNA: TGTGCCAGCAGTAACCTAGCGGGGGATCAAGAGACCCAGTACTTC. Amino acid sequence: CASSNLAGDQETQYF.

The CDR3 reads CASSLGVAGAAGELFF. The CDR3 region has the DNA TGTGCCAGCAGTTTAGGGGTAGCGGGAGCGGCCGGGGAGCTGTTTTTT. This chain connects TRBV27 to TRBJ2-2; TRBD2 aligns across 9 bases. The V and J ends lost 2 bases and 6 bases, in that order; junction bases with no gene match: 7. From germline, CDR1 is MNHEY and CDR2 SMNVEV (reference sequence). There are 16 residues in the CDR3.